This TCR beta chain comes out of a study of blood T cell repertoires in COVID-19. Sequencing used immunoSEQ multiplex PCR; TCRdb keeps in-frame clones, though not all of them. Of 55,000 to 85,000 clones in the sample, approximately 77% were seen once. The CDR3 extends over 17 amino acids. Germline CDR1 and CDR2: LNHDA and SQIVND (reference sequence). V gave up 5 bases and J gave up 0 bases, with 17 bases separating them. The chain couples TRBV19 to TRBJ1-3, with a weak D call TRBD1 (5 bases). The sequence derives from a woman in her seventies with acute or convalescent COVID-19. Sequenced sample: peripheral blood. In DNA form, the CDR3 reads TGTGCCAGTAGTCGCGGCCCGACAGCTTACTCTGGAAACACCATATATTTT. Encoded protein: CASSRGPTAYSGNTIYF.